This T cell receptor (beta chain) was identified in a study of shared clonotypes between healthy human individuals. About the study: Three men and a couple of women, aged 18 to 49, were donors.

Data came from immunoSEQ multiplex PCR; TCRdb stores just in-frame clones and leaves some out. The sample lists around 2.5 million clones, 93% occurring once. CD4+ cells underwent separation, giving CD45RA+ naive and CD45RA-negative memory subsets. Regarding the study as a whole: Approximately 5.1% was the fraction of naive CD4 clonotypes found shared across four donors.

In germline, CDR1 is DFQATT, CDR2 SNEGSKA (reference sequence). The CDR3 runs 10 residues. V was trimmed by 4 bases and J by 7 bases, leaving 5 bases between them. Comments on this clone: Antigen unknown. The identical CDR3 is also encoded by other nucleotide sequences in the sample.

V is TRBV20-1 and J is TRBJ2-1; D unclear. This clonotype was obtained from a man aged 18 to 29 in good health. Some clones in this sample may be carry-over from other donors' samples. Sequencing was carried out using naive CD4+ T cells from PBMCs. Described subset: CD45RA+ positively selected. The DNA for the CDR3 is TGCAGTGCTAAGGGAAATGAGCAGTTCTTC. It yields the protein CSAKGNEQFF.